This T cell receptor (beta chain) appears in the sequencing data of a study of cytomegalovirus exposure and HLA in healthy donors. The junction had 1 base not matched to a gene; V was cut back by 6 bases and J by 0 bases. From germline, CDR1 is MNHNS and CDR2 SASEGT. The length of the CDR3 is 14 residues. With 60 Vbeta and 13 Jbeta primers, the PCR was carried out. Sequencing used immunoSEQ multiplex PCR; TCRdb keeps in-frame clones, though not all of them. This sample has 170,000 or so clones, with over 70% found just once. This clone came up a few times. The sample was PBMCs. The chain recombines TRBV6-1 with TRBJ2-2, with 7 nucleotides matching TRBD2. The TCR sequence derives from a woman between 55 and 75 years old in good health and CMV-seropositive. CDR3 residues: CASSGRPNTGELFF. For the CDR3, the DNA is TGTGCCAGCAGCGGGAGGCCGAACACCGGGGAGCTGTTTTTT.